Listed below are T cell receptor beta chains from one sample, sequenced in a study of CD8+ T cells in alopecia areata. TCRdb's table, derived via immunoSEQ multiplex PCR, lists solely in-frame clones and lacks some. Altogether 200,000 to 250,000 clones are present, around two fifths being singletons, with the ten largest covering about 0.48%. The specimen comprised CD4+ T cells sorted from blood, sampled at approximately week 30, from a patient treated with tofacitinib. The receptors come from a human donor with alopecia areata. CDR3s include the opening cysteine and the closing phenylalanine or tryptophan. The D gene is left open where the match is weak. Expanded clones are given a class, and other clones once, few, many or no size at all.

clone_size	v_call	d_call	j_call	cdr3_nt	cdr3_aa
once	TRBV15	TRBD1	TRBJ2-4	TGTGCCACCGGATCCGGGACCGGACAGGGAGCCAAAAACATTCAGTACTTC	CATGSGTGQGAKNIQYF
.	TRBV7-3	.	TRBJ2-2	TGTGCCAGCAGCTTAGGAATTGGAATTACCGGGGAGCTGTTTTTT	CASSLGIGITGELFF
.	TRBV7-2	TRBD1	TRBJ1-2	TGTGCCAGCAGCCCCGGGACAGCCTTCTATGGCTACACCTTC	CASSPGTAFYGYTF
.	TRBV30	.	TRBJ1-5	TGTGCCTGGAGTGCCCAGGGGTCGGGCAATCAGCCCCAGCATTTT	CAWSAQGSGNQPQHF
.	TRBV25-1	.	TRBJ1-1	TGTGCCAGCAGTGAATACAGGTCCGGGAACACTGAAGCTTTCTTT	CASSEYRSGNTEAFF
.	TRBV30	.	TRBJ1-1	TGTGCCTGGAACCCTGTTAACACTGAAGCTTTCTTT	CAWNPVNTEAFF
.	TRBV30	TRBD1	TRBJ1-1	TGTGCCTGGACCCCCCAGGGGGCGGCCCCAAGGGCTTTCTTT	CAWTPQGAAPRAFF
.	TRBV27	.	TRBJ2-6	TGTGCCAGCAGGCTCGCAGGGAGCTCTGGGGCCAACGTCCTGACTTTC	CASRLAGSSGANVLTF
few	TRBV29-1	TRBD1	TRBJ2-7	TGCAGCGTTGAGAAGCAGGGGGCGAGAGAGCAGTACTTC	CSVEKQGAREQYF
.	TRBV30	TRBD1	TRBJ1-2	TGTGCCTGTCGGGACAGAACTTTCCTTCCCTATGGCTACACCTTC	CACRDRTFLPYGYTF
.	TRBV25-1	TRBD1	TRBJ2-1	TGTGCCAGCACCGCACAGGGGGGCTCCTACAATGAGCAGTTCTTC	CASTAQGGSYNEQFF
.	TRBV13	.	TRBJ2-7	TGTGCCAGCAGCTTAGTAGGTAACGAGCAGTACTTC	CASSLVGNEQYF
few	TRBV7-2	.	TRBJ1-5	TGTGCCAGCAGCTTAGTCTTGGGGAATCAGCCCCAGCATTTT	CASSLVLGNQPQHF
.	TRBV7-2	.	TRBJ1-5	TGTGCCAGCAGCCCTGACGGCAATCAGCCCCAGCATTTT	CASSPDGNQPQHF
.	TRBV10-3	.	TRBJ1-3	TGTGCCATCAGTAAAGACAGTTCCTCTGGAAACACCATATATTTT	CAISKDSSSGNTIYF
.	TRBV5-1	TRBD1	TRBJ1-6	TGCGCCAGCAGCTTGGAGGACAGGGGGCCGGGTAATTCACCCCTCCACTTT	CASSLEDRGPGNSPLHF
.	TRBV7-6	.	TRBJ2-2	TGTGCCAGCAGCTTAGGTGGGGGGATCTACACCGGGGAGCTGTTTTTT	CASSLGGGIYTGELFF
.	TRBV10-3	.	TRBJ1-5	TGTGCCATCAGTGAGTCGAGGGATCAGCCCCAGCATTTT	CAISESRDQPQHF
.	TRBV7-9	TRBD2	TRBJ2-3	TGTGCCAGCAACGGAGTAGCGGGAAGCGCAGATACGCAGTATTTT	CASNGVAGSADTQYF
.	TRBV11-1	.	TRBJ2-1	TGTGCCAGCAGCTTGATGGCGGGGAGCTCCTACAATGAGCAGTTCTTC	CASSLMAGSSYNEQFF
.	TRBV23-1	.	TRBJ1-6	TGCGCCAGCAGTCAAGCCCCGCAAAAGGGACCCGATAATTCACCCCTCCACTTT	CASSQAPQKGPDNSPLHF
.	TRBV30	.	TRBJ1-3	TGTGCCTGGACGCCAGGCCGCAGCTCTGGAAACACCATATATTTT	CAWTPGRSSGNTIYF
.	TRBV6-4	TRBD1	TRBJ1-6	TGTGCCAGCAGGCGGGACAGGGATTCACCCCTCCACTTT	CASRRDRDSPLHF
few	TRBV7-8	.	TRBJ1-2	TGTGCCAGCAGCTTATCAAGCTTAGGTGCGACCTATGGCTACACCTTC	CASSLSSLGATYGYTF
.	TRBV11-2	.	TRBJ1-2	TGTGCCAGCAGCTACAGACAGGCCCGGGGCTACACCTTC	CASSYRQARGYTF
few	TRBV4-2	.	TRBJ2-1	TGTGCCAGCAGCCAAGATCCTATAGACAATGAGCAGTTCTTC	CASSQDPIDNEQFF
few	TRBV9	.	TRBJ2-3	TGTGCCAGCAGCGTAGCTCCGGGGTCCACAGATACGCAGTATTTT	CASSVAPGSTDTQYF
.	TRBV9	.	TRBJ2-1	TGTGCCAGCAGCCCCCCCGCGGGGGCAGGGAATGAGCAGTTCTTC	CASSPPAGAGNEQFF
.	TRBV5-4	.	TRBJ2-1	TGTGCCAGCAGCACTCTAGCGTACAATGAGCAGTTCTTC	CASSTLAYNEQFF
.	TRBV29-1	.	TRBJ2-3	TGCAGCGCCGCCCCGGTCCTGCGGCGCACAGATACGCAGTATTTT	CSAAPVLRRTDTQYF
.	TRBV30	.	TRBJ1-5	TGTGCCTGGAGTGTCTCCGGGGGCAATCAGCCCCAGCATTTT	CAWSVSGGNQPQHF
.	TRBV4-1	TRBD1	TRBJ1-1	TGCGCCAGCAGCACACAGGGGGACACTGAAGCTTTCTTT	CASSTQGDTEAFF
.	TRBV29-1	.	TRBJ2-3	TGCAGCGTTGTGGGACGGAGCACAGATACGCAGTATTTT	CSVVGRSTDTQYF
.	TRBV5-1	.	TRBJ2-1	TGCGCCAGCAGCTTGGGTCCAGGGATCTACAATGAGCAGTTCTTC	CASSLGPGIYNEQFF
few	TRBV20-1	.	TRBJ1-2	TGCAGTGCTGCCGAAGAGGGCTACACCTTC	CSAAEEGYTF
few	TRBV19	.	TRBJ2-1	TGTGCCAGTAGTATTGCTCGGGGTCACCTTAGCTCCTACAATGAGCAGTTCTTC	CASSIARGHLSSYNEQFF
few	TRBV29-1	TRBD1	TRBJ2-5	TGCAGCGTTGAGGTCGACAGGGGGAAGCAGTACTTC	CSVEVDRGKQYF
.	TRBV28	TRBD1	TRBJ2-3	TGTGCCAGCAGTTTATTGCAGGGGGGCACAGATACGCAGTATTTT	CASSLLQGGTDTQYF
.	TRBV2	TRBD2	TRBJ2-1	TGTGCCAGCCTGGGACTAGCGGATGAGCAGTTCTTC	CASLGLADEQFF
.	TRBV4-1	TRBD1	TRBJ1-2	TGCGCCAGCCGCTTCCTCCCGGGACAGGTTCAAGCTAACTATGGCTACACCTTC	CASRFLPGQVQANYGYTF
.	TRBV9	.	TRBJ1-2	TGTGCCAGCAGCGGTTTGGGAAATGGCTACACCTTC	CASSGLGNGYTF
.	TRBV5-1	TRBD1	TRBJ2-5	TGCGCCAGCAGTAGGGACAGCTACCAAGAGACCCAGTACTTC	CASSRDSYQETQYF
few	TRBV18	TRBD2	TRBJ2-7	TGTGCCAGCTCCCCCGATCTAGGTCGCCTAGCGGGGATGGGCGAGCAGTACTTC	CASSPDLGRLAGMGEQYF
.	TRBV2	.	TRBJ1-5	TGTGCCAGCAGTGCCGAACCGGGACCACTAAACAATCAGCCCCAGCATTTT	CASSAEPGPLNNQPQHF
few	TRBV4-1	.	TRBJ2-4	TGCGCCAGCAGCCAAGTCGGGACAGCCAAAAACATTCAGTACTTC	CASSQVGTAKNIQYF
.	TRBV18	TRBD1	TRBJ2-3	TGTGCCAGCTCACCCCGGACAGGGATGTTAGATACGCAGTATTTT	CASSPRTGMLDTQYF
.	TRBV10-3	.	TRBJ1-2	TGTGCCATCTCCGGGGCTAACTATGGCTACACCTTC	CAISGANYGYTF
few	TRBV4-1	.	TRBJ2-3	TGCGCCAGCAGCCTCAACCGAGGGGGGCGAAATATCTCAGATACGCAGTATTTT	CASSLNRGGRNISDTQYF
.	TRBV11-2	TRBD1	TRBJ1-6	TGTGCCAGCAGCGCTATCGGACAGGGCAAATCACCCCTCCACTTT	CASSAIGQGKSPLHF
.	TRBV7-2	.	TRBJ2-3	TGTGCCAGCAGCTTAGATATAGATACGCAGTATTTT	CASSLDIDTQYF
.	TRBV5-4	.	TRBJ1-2	TGTGCCAGCAGCTTGGCTGGGGCGCGTGGCTACACCTTC	CASSLAGARGYTF
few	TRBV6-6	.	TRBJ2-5	TGTGCCAGCTCAGGGTTTGCGGAGACCCAGTACTTC	CASSGFAETQYF
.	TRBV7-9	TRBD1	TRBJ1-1	TGTGCCAGCAGCCCGGGACAGGCTTACACTGAAGCTTTCTTT	CASSPGQAYTEAFF
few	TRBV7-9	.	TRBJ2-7	TGTGCCAGCAGCTTCGGACCCGAGCAGTACTTC	CASSFGPEQYF
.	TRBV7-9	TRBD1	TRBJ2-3	TGTGCCAGCAGCCCAAAACAGGGGACAGATACGCAGTATTTT	CASSPKQGTDTQYF